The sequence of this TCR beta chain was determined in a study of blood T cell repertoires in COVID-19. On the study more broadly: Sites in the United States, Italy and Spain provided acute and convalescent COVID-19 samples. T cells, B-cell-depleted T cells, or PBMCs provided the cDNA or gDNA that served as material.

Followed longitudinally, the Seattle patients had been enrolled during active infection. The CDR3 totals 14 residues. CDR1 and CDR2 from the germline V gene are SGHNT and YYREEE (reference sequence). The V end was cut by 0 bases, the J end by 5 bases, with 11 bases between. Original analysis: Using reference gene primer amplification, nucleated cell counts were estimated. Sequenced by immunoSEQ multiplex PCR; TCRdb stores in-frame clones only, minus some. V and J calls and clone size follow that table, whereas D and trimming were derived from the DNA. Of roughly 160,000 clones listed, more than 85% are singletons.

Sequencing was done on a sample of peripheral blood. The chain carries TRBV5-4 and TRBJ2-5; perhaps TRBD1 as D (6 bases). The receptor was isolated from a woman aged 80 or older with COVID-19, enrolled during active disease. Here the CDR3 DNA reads TGTGCCAGCAGCTTGGCAGGGGTAAGGGAGACCCAGTACTTC. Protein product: CASSLAGVRETQYF. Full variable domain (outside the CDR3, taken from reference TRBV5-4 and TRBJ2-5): ETGVTQSPTHLIKTRGQQVTLRCSSQSGHNTVSWYQQALGQGPQFIFQYYREEENGRGNFPPRFSGLQFPNYSSELNVNALELDDSALYLCASSLAGVRETQYFGPGTRLLVL.